This T cell receptor (beta chain) stems from a study of Graves' ophthalmopathy and Graves' hyperthyroidism. This clonotype was seen many times. Researchers took RNA transcripts and amplified TCR beta CDR3 regions from them. Following a first-round RT-PCR that used HTBI primers, a second-round multiplex PCR was carried out. TCRdb ran MiXCR on the multiplex PCR reads and lists one entry per CDR3 protein. The sample comprises around 1,000,000 distinct CDR3 sequences, about two fifths of which are singletons, and 11% rests with the top ten. The length of the CDR3 is 14 residues. Trimming cost V 5 bases and J 10 bases; bases outside gene matches: 7. The germline V gene encodes CDR1 SGHNT and CDR2 YYREEE (reference sequence).

The chain combines TRBV5-4 with TRBJ1-6; TRBD1 matches 9 bases. The origin of this receptor is an adult man with Graves' hyperthyroidism. Source material: peripheral blood or thyroid tissue (not recorded which). CDR3 in amino acids: CASRTGQGGSPLHF. Written as DNA, the CDR3 is TGTGCCAGCAGAACGGGACAGGGAGGCTCACCCCTCCACTTT.